The clone carrying this T cell receptor beta chain has only a few counts. Losses at the gene ends were 6 bases for V and 8 bases for J; bases not matched to a gene: 11. Per germline, CDR1 SGHRS and CDR2 YFSETQ. This CDR3 comprises 14 residues. Data came from immunoSEQ multiplex PCR; TCRdb stores just in-frame clones and leaves some out. The table lists 60,000 to 70,000 clones, about 76% of them singletons. The time point denotes: pretreatment peripheral blood. This sample is drawn from a study of PD-L1 blockade in urothelial cancer. Turning to the study itself: Atezolizumab therapy began for patients in the mid-2010s, dosed at 1,200 mg intravenously every 3 weeks.

Material: PBMCs, obtained around atezolizumab (anti-PD-L1) treatment. V is TRBV5-1 and J is TRBJ2-1; TRBD2 aligns across 7 bases. This receptor was obtained from a man aged 65 to 85 with urothelial cancer. As DNA, the CDR3 is TGCGCCAGCAATGGCGGGAGAAGGGCCGATGAGCAGTTCTTC. Encoded protein: CASNGGRRADEQFF.